The 13 T cell receptor beta chains below all came from one sample that was sequenced in a study of T cell repertoires in cytomegalovirus infection. TCRdb processed the reads anew with MiXCR; each CDR3 protein has one entry. The sample includes roughly 920,000 distinct CDR3 sequences, approximately 33% of them seen just once. These receptors' targets are unknown. Sequencing was performed on cultured CD8+ T cells from PBMCs, taken from culture after CMV antigen stimulation. These receptors all come from a human donor in good health (CMV status not recorded). Some clones in this sample may be carry-over from other donors' samples.

This clonotype was seen repeatedly, ten times or more. This sequence joins TRBV12-3 or TRBV12-4 and TRBJ1-2, with a tentative D call TRBD1 (5 bases). CDR3 length: 14 amino acids. V lost 1 base and J lost 4, with 10 bases in between. CDR3 bases: TGTGCCAGCAGTTTAGGCACAGGCTTCTATGGCTACACCTTC. As protein: CASSLGTGFYGYTF.

This clonotype was found many times. This chain connects TRBV7-9 to TRBJ1-2; D gene unclear. The CDR3 runs to 15 residues. The germline V and J ends were trimmed by 5 bases and 2 bases, with 15 bases remaining between them. Looked up from germline, CDR1 is SEHNR and CDR2 is FQNEAQ (reference sequence). CDR3 bases: TGTGCCAGCAGCCAACCCCGTAGCAGGAACTATGGCTACACCTTC. Translation gives CASSQPRSRNYGYTF.

This clonotype has a count of ten or more. The chain links TRBV7-8 to TRBJ2-1; 15 bases agree with TRBD2. The J segment lost 7 bases and the V segment lost 10 bases, leaving 8 bases of the junction unmatched. This CDR3 has 15 amino acids. Germline V gene lookup returns CDR1 SGHVS and CDR2 FQNEAQ. This CDR3 is CATGLAGGPGNEQFF. Here the CDR3 DNA reads TGTGCCACAGGACTAGCGGGGGGGCCGGGTAATGAGCAGTTCTTC. Drawing the rest from reference TRBV7-8 and TRBJ2-1, the complete variable domain is GAGVSQSPRYKVAKRGQDVALRCDPISGHVSLFWYQQALGQGPEFLTYFQNEAQLDKSGLPSDRFFAERPEGSVSTLKIQRTQQEDSAVYLCATGLAGGPGNEQFFGPGTRLTVL.

Only a few counts were recorded for this clonotype. The genes are TRBV12-3 or TRBV12-4 and TRBJ1-2; TRBD1 aligns across 10 bases. V lost 4 bases and J lost 7; bases outside the gene matches: 6. This CDR3 has 14 residues. Here the CDR3 reads CASSSRTGGAGYTF. CDR3 DNA sequence: TGTGCCAGCAGTTCCCGGACAGGGGGGGCTGGCTACACCTTC.

This clonotype was seen ten or more times. The chain recombines TRBV12-3 or TRBV12-4 with TRBJ1-1; 8 positions match TRBD1. The V gene end was trimmed by 5 bases and the J gene end by 1 base; junction bases not matched to a gene: 9. The CDR3 is 16 residues long. CDR3 amino acids: CASSPTAGGGNTEAFF. The CDR3 coding sequence is TGTGCCAGCAGTCCCACCGCAGGGGGCGGGAACACTGAAGCTTTCTTT.

The chain couples TRBV11-2 to TRBJ2-2; TRBD1 or TRBD2 may be the D gene (7 bases each). CDR3 length: 16 amino acids. Looked up from germline, CDR1 is SGHAT and CDR2 is FQNNGV. V was cut by 10 bases and J by 0 bases, with 18 bases left in between. The CDR3 DNA is TGTGCCACCCCAGGGGGGGGAGGCACGAACACCGGGGAGCTGTTTTTT. Its protein is CATPGGGGTNTGELFF. Variable domain in full (rest from reference TRBV11-2 and TRBJ2-2): EAGVAQSPRYKIIEKRQSVAFWCNPISGHATLYWYQQILGQGPKLLIQFQNNGVVDDSQLPKDRFSAERLKGVDSTLKIQPAKLEDSAVYLCATPGGGGTNTGELFFGEGSRLTVL.

The J gene is TRBJ1-5, the V gene TRBV19, with 8 bases aligning to TRBD1. The CDR3 extends over 13 amino acids. CDR1 is LNHDA and CDR2 is SQIVND in the germline V gene (reference sequence). Trimming removed 11 bases from V and 4 bases from J; junction bases left unmatched: 7. CDR3 residues: CAATGQANQPQHF. The CDR3 DNA is TGTGCCGCAACGGGACAGGCTAATCAGCCCCAGCATTTT.

The chain is built from TRBV9 and TRBJ2-2; possible D gene TRBD1, 6 bases. The CDR3 runs to 14 residues. The germline V and J ends were trimmed by 0 bases and 7 bases, with 10 bases remaining between them. From germline, CDR1 is SGDLS and CDR2 YYNGEE. CDR3 sequence (DNA): TGTGCCAGCAGCGTAGGGGGGCGGAGCGGGGAGCTGTTTTTT. Translated: CASSVGGRSGELFF.

The table lists this clonotype with many counts. V gene TRBV7-6 combines with J gene TRBJ2-5, with 7 bases aligning to TRBD1. The CDR3 consists of 15 residues. Germline CDR1 reads SGHVS; CDR2 reads FNYEAQ. The V segment lost 5 bases and the J segment 1 base; nucleotides outside the gene matches: 7. The CDR3 sequence: CASSASTGFQETQYF. The CDR3 bases are TGTGCCAGCAGCGCATCGACAGGGTTCCAAGAGACCCAGTACTTC.

This sequence joins TRBV18 and TRBJ2-1; D may be TRBD1 or TRBD2 (5 bases each). Germline assignment: CDR1 KGHSH and CDR2 LQKENI. The CDR3 consists of 13 residues. V dropped 4 bases and J dropped 8 bases, with 12 bases sitting between them. The CDR3 reads CASSREGSYEQFF. CDR3 nucleotide sequence: TGTGCCAGCTCACGCGAGGGGTCTTATGAGCAGTTCTTC.

The chain is built from TRBV5-4 and TRBJ1-1; D gene uncertain. Germline lookup yields CDR1 SGHNT and CDR2 YYREEE (reference sequence). The CDR3 extends over 13 amino acids. The ends were cut back, 0 bases at V and 11 bases at J, with 14 bases in the middle. The CDR3: CASSLELWSEAFF. The CDR3, as DNA: TGTGCCAGCAGCTTGGAACTATGGTCGGAGGCTTTCTTT.

This clonotype was detected a few times. The V gene is TRBV27, the J gene TRBJ1-1, with D unclear. The CDR3 is 13 amino acids. The V and J ends lost 0 bases and 2 bases respectively, with 4 bases between them. Looked up from germline, CDR1 is MNHEY and CDR2 is SMNVEV (reference sequence). CDR3 sequence (DNA): TGTGCCAGCAGTTTATCGATTAACACTGAAGCTTTCTTT. Amino acids: CASSLSINTEAFF.

Note on this clonotype: The junction shows a germline mismatch at one end, possibly a read error. The V call is TRBV11-2, the J call TRBJ1-5; D is perhaps TRBD1 (5 bases). The CDR3 covers 15 residues. CDR1 and CDR2 from the germline V gene are SGHAT and FQNNGV. The CDR3 is CVSSLGAGSNQPQHF. The CDR3 bases are TGTGTCAGCAGCTTAGGGGCAGGGAGCAATCAGCCCCAGCATTTT.